This is a list of T cell receptor beta chains from one sample in a study of vaccination and CD4 T cells after COVID-19. For these receptors, no antigen is known. Each CDR3 protein is one row after TCRdb ran MiXCR on the PCR reads. The sample carries several thousand distinct CDR3 sequences, 45% to 55% recorded once. Input material: CD4+ T cells from blood, cultured in vitro. The receptor set was obtained from a human donor in good health. The conserved cysteine and the conserved F or W are not part of the CDR3 here. Size is stated for part of the rows, as once, few or many counts, or as a class when the clone is expanded.

v_gene	abundance	j_gene	CDR3aa
TRBV7-2	few	TRBJ1-1	ASSLGGSGTEAF
TRBV20-1	NA	TRBJ2-7	SAWGQSHEQY
TRBV19	few	TRBJ1-1	ASSTGTGLTEAF
TRBV19	NA	TRBJ1-2	ASSSDRLSYGYT
TRBV6-2/TRBV6-3	NA	TRBJ2-1	ASSRLPENNEQF
TRBV28	NA	TRBJ2-7	ASSDRNQY
TRBV28	NA	TRBJ1-3	ASSSTGAGNTIY
TRBV27	once	TRBJ2-3	ASSFRGVTDTQY
TRBV19	once	TRBJ2-7	ASSRSGTVYEQY
TRBV30	once	TRBJ2-3	AAHRENTQY
TRBV27	NA	TRBJ2-7	ASRLTGRGEQY
TRBV7-9	NA	TRBJ2-7	ASSSTGVGYEQY
TRBV29-1	few	TRBJ2-1	SVENGGDEQF
TRBV7-9	NA	TRBJ2-5	ASSAGTGGEVETQY
TRBV6-1	few	TRBJ2-3	ASSEQAGFHTQY
TRBV10-1	NA	TRBJ2-3	ASSESVGQGAHTDTQY
TRBV7-8	NA	TRBJ2-7	ASSSLGLAEYEQY
TRBV27	NA	TRBJ1-6	ASRQTSSLGLH
TRBV20-1	few	TRBJ2-4	SAWKNIQY
TRBV6-1	NA	TRBJ2-7	ASSPGLAGGYEQY
TRBV7-9	NA	TRBJ2-2	ASSIHFGASGVTGELF
TRBV15	NA	TRBJ2-7	ATSRDSLGEQY
TRBV28	few	TRBJ1-6	ASSLFALADLGSRSPLH
TRBV2	NA	TRBJ2-7	ASSQGLADSYEQY
TRBV7-8	NA	TRBJ2-7	ASSVPPSASYEQY
TRBV27	NA	TRBJ1-5	ASSSRRGKGQPQH
TRBV28	NA	TRBJ1-5	ASRPDEDHQPQH
TRBV20-1	NA	TRBJ1-5	SAREVRGQPQH
TRBV19	NA	TRBJ1-5	ASTPREHQPQH
TRBV6-1	NA	TRBJ1-2	ASSRSATAPGYT
TRBV6-2/TRBV6-3	medium-sized	TRBJ1-2	ASSDSVYGYT
TRBV19	NA	TRBJ1-2	ASSIGGDYGYT
TRBV11-2	NA	TRBJ1-6	ASSLVGRASSYNSPLH
TRBV25-1	NA	TRBJ1-3	ASTTGGIGNTIY
TRBV29-1	NA	TRBJ2-3	SVLTTSADTQY
TRBV19	few	TRBJ2-7	ASSPTGPTKQY
TRBV6-4	NA	TRBJ1-5	ASSSQGEGNQPQH
TRBV7-9	NA	TRBJ2-5	ASSFRGSGKGETQY
TRBV12-3/TRBV12-4	NA	TRBJ2-1	ASSLAGGSGNEQF